This is a list of T cell receptor beta chains from one sample in a study of OX40 agonist ivuxolimab in advanced cancers. This table comes from immunoSEQ multiplex PCR, and its TCRdb copy is limited to in-frame clones, with some not included. This sample has about 43,000 clones; approximately 83% occur once, and the top ten carry 30% to 45%. Sequencing was performed on CD4+ or CD8+ T cells sorted from blood, taken in a trial of the OX40 agonist ivuxolimab. Receptor source: an adult with an advanced solid tumor such as melanoma, head and neck, liver or kidney cancer. Each CDR3 is given with its conserved first and last residue. Each record gives: V gene, J gene, clone size, D gene, CDR3 protein, CDR3 DNA. The D gene is left open where the match is weak. Clone size appears in some rows only: once, few, many, or a class for an expanded clone.

TRBV7-6	TRBJ2-2	once	.	CASSANDWGGTGELFF	TGTGCCAGCAGCGCCAACGATTGGGGAGGCACCGGGGAGCTGTTTTTT
TRBV5-4	TRBJ2-7	.	.	CASSFPDGSYEQYF	TGTGCCAGCAGCTTCCCAGACGGGTCCTACGAGCAGTACTTC
TRBV19	TRBJ2-3	.	TRBD2	CASSISGRTDTQYF	TGTGCCAGTAGTATAAGCGGGAGGACAGATACGCAGTATTTT
TRBV6-5	TRBJ2-1	.	TRBD2	CASTLAGGSEQFF	TGTGCCAGCACACTAGCGGGAGGGTCTGAGCAGTTCTTC
TRBV18	TRBJ1-1	.	.	CASSPSGNTEAFF	TGTGCCAGCTCACCCTCGGGGAACACTGAAGCTTTCTTT
TRBV6-5	TRBJ2-1	.	.	CASSPTPGNEQFF	TGTGCCAGCAGTCCAACTCCGGGCAATGAGCAGTTCTTC
TRBV7-9	TRBJ2-7	.	TRBD2	CASSSRSSGGSLYGEQYF	TGTGCCAGCAGCTCGCGTAGTAGCGGGGGGTCCCTGTACGGCGAGCAGTACTTC
TRBV9	TRBJ1-2	.	.	CASSVGGSGGSGYTF	TGTGCCAGCAGCGTAGGAGGGAGTGGGGGAAGTGGCTACACCTTC
TRBV5-6	TRBJ2-5	.	.	CASSPMDSQETQYF	TGTGCCAGCAGCCCTATGGACAGTCAAGAGACCCAGTACTTC
TRBV6-5	TRBJ1-5	.	.	CASSQGPQPQHF	TGTGCCAGCAGTCAGGGACCTCAGCCCCAGCATTTT
TRBV11-2	TRBJ2-6	.	.	CASSLVSSGANVLTF	TGTGCCAGCAGCCTCGTTAGCTCTGGGGCCAACGTCCTGACTTTC
TRBV15	TRBJ2-7	.	.	CATRRDDSYEQYF	TGTGCCACCAGGCGGGACGACTCCTACGAGCAGTACTTC
TRBV6-1	TRBJ1-1	.	.	CASSELIGVTEAFF	TGTGCCAGCAGTGAATTGATAGGGGTCACTGAAGCTTTCTTT
TRBV5-1	TRBJ1-2	.	.	CASSLDPALYGYTF	TGCGCCAGCAGCTTAGATCCCGCACTCTATGGCTACACCTTC
TRBV7-3	TRBJ2-5	.	.	CASSFQGGQETQYF	TGTGCCAGCAGCTTCCAGGGGGGCCAAGAGACCCAGTACTTC
TRBV6-4	TRBJ2-7	.	TRBD1	CASRKQGESYEQYF	TGTGCCAGCAGGAAACAGGGGGAATCCTACGAGCAGTACTTC
TRBV5-1	TRBJ2-7	.	.	CASRTDWGAHEQYF	TGCGCCAGCAGAACGGACTGGGGGGCCCACGAGCAGTACTTC
TRBV19	TRBJ1-4	.	.	CASTPGQGEKLFF	TGTGCCAGTACCCCCGGGCAAGGTGAAAAACTGTTTTTT
TRBV6-5	TRBJ2-7	.	TRBD2	CASKQRAGDSYEQYF	TGTGCCAGCAAACAGAGAGCGGGAGACTCCTACGAGCAGTACTTC
TRBV18	TRBJ2-3	.	TRBD2	CASSPTGLAGTDTQYF	TGTGCCAGCTCACCGACGGGACTAGCGGGCACAGATACGCAGTATTTT
TRBV2	TRBJ2-3	.	.	CASSELRNTDTQYF	TGTGCCAGCAGTGAACTGCGGAACACAGATACGCAGTATTTT
TRBV11-2	TRBJ1-6	.	.	CASTLRGSRGSPLHF	TGTGCCAGCACCCTTAGGGGTTCGCGAGGTTCACCCCTCCACTTT
TRBV11-2	TRBJ2-5	.	.	CASSPGDF	TGTGCCAGCAGCCCCGGGGACTTC
TRBV28	TRBJ1-1	.	.	CASSLSTTFF	TGTGCCAGCAGTCTCTCGACAACTTTCTTT
TRBV7-9	TRBJ1-2	.	TRBD1	CAGGEQGNYGYTF	TGTGCCGGAGGGGAACAGGGGAACTATGGCTACACCTTC